The subject of this entry is one TCR beta chain. The sample originates from a study of blood T cell repertoires in COVID-19. Study in general: Some COVID-19 samples were acute and others convalescent; all came from the United States, Italy and Spain.

The CDR3 is 16 residues long. Germline loops: CDR1 SEHNR, CDR2 FQNEAQ (reference sequence). V lost 1 base, J lost 6 bases, and 6 bases stayed unmatched. Sequencing was performed with immunoSEQ multiplex PCR; in TCRdb, only in-frame clones are kept and a portion is missing. Among over 200,000 clones, roughly 80% were seen once, and the ten largest hold about 4.5%. The chain carries TRBV7-9 and TRBJ1-2; 12 bases align to TRBD1. The specimen was peripheral blood. The sequence was obtained from a man between 45 and 60 years old with active or convalescent COVID-19. CDR3: CASSLVWDRGRNGYTF. The DNA for the CDR3 is TGTGCCAGCAGCTTAGTTTGGGACAGGGGGCGCAATGGCTACACCTTC.